This TCR beta chain was recorded in a study of T cells in Graves' hyperthyroidism and ophthalmopathy. About the research overall: Once the initial diagnosis was made, peripheral blood was obtained before any treatment. Points from the study as a whole: Blood samples included most of the expanded thyroid clonotypes exceeding 0.001. Ophthalmopathy got predicted by the model a median 6.5 months before its onset.

Comments on this clonotype: Its antigen is as yet unknown.

What was amplified from RNA transcripts were TCR beta CDR3 regions. HTBI primers were employed in a first-round RT-PCR of the TCR CDR3. MiXCR was run by TCRdb on the multiplex PCR reads, yielding one entry per CDR3 protein. The repertoire includes around 530,000 distinct CDR3 sequences, about 15% of them detected once, and approximately 15% sits in the top ten. V was shortened by 3 bases and J by 5 bases, with 19 bases between the two germline ends. This CDR3 is 15 amino acids long. Germline V CDR1 and CDR2: GTSNPN, SVGIG (reference sequence). Ophthalmopathy patients all had a Clinical Activity Score of at least 3, a NOSPECS grade of at least 4 and disease under 3 months old.

The chain recombines TRBV30 with TRBJ2-5; D tentatively reads TRBD1 or TRBD2 (6 bases each). Material for sequencing was blood. The TCR sequence derives from a woman aged 18-29 years with Graves' ophthalmopathy. The CDR3 loop reads CAWRQTSGASETQYF. The CDR3 coding sequence is TGTGCCTGGAGGCAAACCTCGGGGGCGAGCGAGACCCAGTACTTC.